These 30 T cell receptor beta chains were sequenced from one sample in a study of cytomegalovirus exposure and HLA in healthy donors. Assay: immunoSEQ multiplex PCR; the TCRdb copy retains only in-frame clones and omits some. The data show roughly 330,000 clones, 87% seen once. Sequencing was performed on PBMCs. The receptors were gathered from a woman in her twenties or thirties in good health and CMV-seropositive.

The chain joins TRBV4-3 to TRBJ2-3; unclear D gene. The V end was cut by 0 bases, the J end by 2 bases, with 9 bases between. Looked up from germline, CDR1 is LGHNA and CDR2 is YSLEER. The CDR3 sequence is 15 residues long. CDR3 in amino acids: CASSQDGLYTDTQYF. The CDR3 DNA follows: TGCGCCAGCAGCCAAGATGGGCTCTACACAGATACGCAGTATTTT.

The rearrangement uses TRBV13 and TRBJ2-7, with 7 positions matching TRBD2. The CDR3 is 15 residues long. The V segment lost 2 bases and the J segment 1 base; nucleotides outside the gene matches: 5. The V gene's germline CDR1 is PRHDT and CDR2 FYEKMQ (reference sequence). The CDR3 protein is CASSLPSGASYEQYF. The CDR3 DNA sequence: TGTGCCAGCAGCTTACCCAGCGGGGCTTCCTACGAGCAGTACTTC.

The chain combines TRBV7-9 with TRBJ2-7, with 8 positions matching TRBD2. CDR1 is SEHNR and CDR2 is FQNEAQ in the germline V gene (reference sequence). This CDR3 region has 15 residues. Losses at the gene ends were 3 bases for V and 4 bases for J; bases not matched to a gene: 8. CDR3 in amino acids: CASSFSDSGAYEQYF. For the CDR3, the DNA is TGTGCCAGCAGCTTCAGTGATAGCGGGGCGTACGAGCAGTACTTC.

The V and J genes are TRBV4-2 and TRBJ2-2; TRBD2 matches 7 bases. This CDR3 region has 15 residues. Germline-derived CDR1 and CDR2 are LGHNA and YNFKEQ. With V trimmed by 1 base and J by 6 bases, 5 bases remained unmatched. The CDR3 reads CASSQVREVSGELFF. The CDR3 DNA reads TGTGCCAGCAGCCAAGTCCGGGAGGTGTCCGGGGAGCTGTTTTTT.

V usage is TRBV6-1 and J usage is TRBJ1-2, with TRBD1 matching over 8 bases. The CDR3 covers 14 residues. The ends lost 4 bases at V and 7 bases at J; junction bases unmatched: 8. Germline V CDR1 and CDR2: MNHNS, SASEGT. The CDR3 DNA is TGTGCCAGCAGTGCCGGAACGACAGGGGTTGGCTACACCTTC. It encodes CASSAGTTGVGYTF.

J is TRBJ2-7 and V is TRBV5-1; D tentatively fits TRBD1 or TRBD2 (5 bases each). Trimming pared 0 bases from V and 1 base from J, leaving 14 bases between. The germline V gene has CDR1 SGHRS and CDR2 YFSETQ. The length of the CDR3 is 16 residues. CDR3 loop: CASSLDGASRSYEQYF. The CDR3, as DNA: TGCGCCAGCAGCTTGGACGGGGCTAGTCGATCCTACGAGCAGTACTTC.

The rearrangement joins TRBV29-1 to TRBJ2-5; 7 bases are a match to TRBD2. This CDR3 is 16 amino acids long. The germline gives CDR1 SQVTM, CDR2 ANQGSEA. V dropped 6 bases and J dropped 2; count of bases not matched to a gene: 15. This CDR3 is CSVVRLGRGGQETQYF. CDR3 DNA: TGCAGCGTCGTACGTCTCGGTCGCGGGGGACAAGAGACCCAGTACTTC.

This clone was recorded only once. This rearrangement joins TRBV6-6 to TRBJ2-7; 10 positions agree with TRBD2. Germline assignment: CDR1 MNHNY and CDR2 SVGAGI (reference sequence). J lost 7 bases, V lost 7 bases, and 13 bases had no gene match. The length of the CDR3 is 15 residues. CDR3 sequence: CASTTGQGLAFEQYF. The CDR3 DNA sequence: TGTGCCAGCACCACCGGGCAGGGACTAGCGTTTGAGCAGTACTTC.

The V and J genes are TRBV7-3 and TRBJ2-3, with D perhaps TRBD1 (5 bases). Trimming shortened V by 4 bases and J by 3 bases, and 14 bases separated the two germline ends. The CDR3 runs to 15 residues. Germline V gene data show CDR1 as SGHTA and CDR2 as FQGTGA. The CDR3 sequence is CASSSHGRQTDTQYF. The CDR3 nucleotides are TGTGCCAGCAGCTCTCATGGGCGACAGACAGATACGCAGTATTTT.

This clone was detected once. The chain uses TRBV28 and TRBJ2-7; 8 bases map to TRBD1. The germline V gene encodes CDR1 MDHEN and CDR2 SYDVKM. Trimming cost V 3 bases and J 2 bases; bases outside gene matches: 6. CDR3 length equals 15 residues. This CDR3 reads CASSFLGQGTYEQYF. The CDR3 nucleotides read TGTGCCAGCAGTTTTCTTGGACAGGGCACCTACGAGCAGTACTTC.

In the case of this clone: At one of its ends the junction is not consistent with the germline gene, which may arise from a read error. The CDR3 DNA sequence: TGTGCCAGCAGCGTAGTCTCATACGTGCCTTTT. Its translation: CASSVVSYVPF. This chain uses TRBV9 with TRBJ1-1, with unresolved D. Looked up from germline, CDR1 is SGDLS and CDR2 is YYNGEE. This CDR3 spans 11 amino acids.

CDR3: CASSRDRGLYLEQYF. The CDR3 DNA follows: TGTGCCAGCAGCCGTGACAGGGGGCTTTACCTCGAGCAGTACTTC. J is TRBJ2-7 and V is TRBV11-2; 10 nucleotides line up with TRBD1. Germline CDR1 reads SGHAT; CDR2 reads FQNNGV. The length of the CDR3 is 15 residues. The trim removed 5 bases at V and 6 bases at J, leaving 10 bases unmatched.

This clone was detected only a few times. V gene TRBV6-5 combines with J gene TRBJ1-2, with a weak D call TRBD1 (6 bases). CDR3 length equals 13 residues. Germline V gives CDR1 MNHEY, CDR2 SVGAGI. Trimming removed 10 bases at V and 4 bases at J, with 16 bases between. Here the CDR3 reads CATLDRSFYGYTF. CDR3 sequence (DNA): TGTGCCACCTTGGACAGAAGCTTCTATGGCTACACCTTC.

The chain employs TRBV5-1 and TRBJ2-7, with D possibly TRBD2 on 5 matching bases. Trimming pared 4 bases from V and 2 bases from J, leaving 13 bases between. Germline values: CDR1 SGHRS, CDR2 YFSETQ. This CDR3 is 14 amino acids long. CDR3: CASSPLEAPYEQYF. DNA of the CDR3: TGCGCCAGCAGCCCGTTGGAGGCTCCCTACGAGCAGTACTTC.

The rearrangement joins TRBV19 to TRBJ2-2; 7 bases line up with TRBD2. V lost 6 bases, J lost 0 bases, and 10 bases stayed unmatched. Looked up from germline, CDR1 is LNHDA and CDR2 is SQIVND (reference sequence). The CDR3 covers 17 residues. The CDR3 DNA follows: TGTGCCAGTAGAATTTGGGCGGGAGTCACGAACACCGGGGAGCTGTTTTTT. Encoded protein: CASRIWAGVTNTGELFF.

This chain connects TRBV6-1 to TRBJ2-2; tentatively, D is TRBD2 (6 bases). CDR3 length equals 12 residues. Germline CDR1 reads MNHNS; CDR2 reads SASEGT. V was shortened by 10 bases and J by 4 bases, with 10 bases between the two germline ends. The chain's CDR3 is CAIQGGTGELFF. The CDR3 nucleotides are TGTGCCATCCAGGGAGGCACCGGGGAGCTGTTTTTT.

This rearrangement joins TRBV7-9 to TRBJ1-2, with 9 nucleotides matching TRBD1. The CDR3 loop spans 14 amino acids. Germline CDR1 SEHNR, CDR2 FQNEAQ (reference sequence). Trimming took 7 bases from V and 3 from J; bases not matched to a gene: 6. CDR3 bases: TGTGCCAGCAACCCGGGACAGGGAGACTATGGCTACACCTTC. Amino acids: CASNPGQGDYGYTF.

The V call is TRBV7-8, the J call TRBJ2-7; D gene unclear. The CDR3 is made up of 11 amino acids. V was trimmed by 5 bases and J by 4 bases, leaving 6 bases between them. CDR1 is SGHVS and CDR2 is FQNEAQ in the germline V gene. CDR3: CASSQKYEQYF. CDR3 bases: TGTGCCAGCAGCCAGAAATACGAGCAGTACTTC.

This clone was counted a single time. The V and J genes are TRBV18 and TRBJ1-1, with D unclear. This CDR3 comprises 14 residues. CDR1 is KGHSH, CDR2 LQKENI, per germline. V dropped 6 bases and J dropped 0 bases, with 11 bases sitting between them. The CDR3 DNA is TGTGCCAGCTCCCCGGAACAGATGAACACTGAAGCTTTCTTT. Translating gives CASSPEQMNTEAFF.

This clone has only one observation. The V call is TRBV5-1, the J call TRBJ2-2; D gene unclear. CDR3 length equals 14 residues. V lost 0 bases and J lost 4, with 7 bases in between. Germline V gene data show CDR1 as SGHRS and CDR2 as YFSETQ. CDR3 loop: CASSLDPITGELFF. DNA for the CDR3: TGCGCCAGCAGCTTGGATCCGATCACCGGGGAGCTGTTTTTT.

The chain couples TRBV11-2 to TRBJ2-1; D uncertain. The CDR3 has 14 residues. Trimming stripped 0 bases from V and 10 bases from J, with 13 bases between. Germline V lookup: CDR1 SGHAT, CDR2 FQNNGV. The CDR3 bases are TGTGCCAGCAGCTTAGAGGCAGGAGCTCTGGAGCAGTTCTTC. Encoded protein: CASSLEAGALEQFF.

The V call is TRBV5-4, the J call TRBJ2-1; no clear D gene. V was cut by 4 bases and J by 5 bases, with 7 bases left in between. The CDR3 runs to 12 residues. Germline CDR1 reads SGHNT; CDR2 reads YYREEE (reference sequence). CDR3 sequence: CASSRTDNEQFF. CDR3 coding DNA: TGTGCCAGCAGCCGGACGGACAATGAGCAGTTCTTC.

The chain couples TRBV5-4 to TRBJ2-7; a weak D match, TRBD2 (6 bases). The germline V gene encodes CDR1 SGHNT and CDR2 YYREEE (reference sequence). V shed 0 bases and J shed 4 bases, with 14 bases lying between them. The CDR3 length is 15 residues. CDR3 sequence reads: CASSLEGTPLYEQYF. DNA of the CDR3: TGTGCCAGCAGCTTGGAAGGGACTCCACTTTACGAGCAGTACTTC.

This chain's CDR3 is CASQLAIAYEQYF. Written as DNA, the CDR3 is TGTGCCAGCCAACTAGCGATCGCCTACGAGCAGTACTTC. The chain links TRBV11-2 to TRBJ2-7; 7 nucleotides align to TRBD2. Germline trimming cut 8 bases from V and 2 bases from J; bases unmatched to any gene: 6. From germline, CDR1 is SGHAT and CDR2 FQNNGV. CDR3 length: 13 residues.

This clone was recorded once. The chain employs TRBV28 and TRBJ2-7; 9 bases map to TRBD1. The J segment lost 3 bases and the V segment lost 5 bases, leaving 5 bases of the junction unmatched. CDR3 length equals 14 residues. Per germline, CDR1 MDHEN and CDR2 SYDVKM. The CDR3 sequence is CASSIRQGDYEQYF. The CDR3 DNA reads TGTGCCAGCAGTATTCGACAGGGGGACTACGAGCAGTACTTC. Together with reference TRBV28 and TRBJ2-7, the CDR3 gives the full variable domain: DVKVTQSSRYLVKRTGEKVFLECVQDMDHENMFWYRQDPGLGLRLIYFSYDVKMKEKGDIPEGYSVSREKKERFSLILESASTNQTSMYLCASSIRQGDYEQYFGPGTRLTVT.

This rearrangement joins TRBV6-5 to TRBJ2-1, with 10 nucleotides matching TRBD1. The trim removed 10 bases at V and 2 bases at J, leaving 8 bases unmatched. The CDR3 has 15 amino acids. In germline, CDR1 is MNHEY, CDR2 SVGAGI. The CDR3 DNA reads as TGTGCCACCTCCCGGACAGGGGGGACCTACAATGAGCAGTTCTTC. Translation gives CATSRTGGTYNEQFF.

The rearrangement uses TRBV18 and TRBJ2-3, with D perhaps TRBD1 (7 bases). CDR3 length equals 18 residues. The germline gives CDR1 KGHSH, CDR2 LQKENI. Between the trimmed V and J ends, which lost 1 base and 1 base, there was a span of 18 bases. DNA for the CDR3: TGTGCCAGCTCACCACTACCCAACAGGGGAGGCCGCACAGATACGCAGTATTTT. This gives the protein CASSPLPNRGGRTDTQYF.

The chain couples TRBV5-1 to TRBJ2-1, with D possibly being TRBD2 (5 bases). V lost 2 bases to trimming and J lost 3 bases, with 15 bases between them. The germline CDR1 and CDR2 sequences are SGHRS and YFSETQ. This CDR3 is 16 amino acids long. DNA for the CDR3: TGCGCCAGCAGCTTAGGAGGTGGAGAAGTCTACAATGAGCAGTTCTTC. Amino acids: CASSLGGGEVYNEQFF.

This clone was seen a single time. The chain is built from TRBV11-2 and TRBJ1-3; 11 nucleotides match TRBD1. Germline-derived CDR1 and CDR2 are SGHAT and FQNNGV. V was clipped by 5 bases and J by 1 base; unmatched bases: 10. The length of the CDR3 is 18 residues. The CDR3 nucleotides read TGTGCCAGCAGCCCGGACAGGGGGCGAATTTGGTCTGGAAACACCATATATTTT. Translating gives CASSPDRGRIWSGNTIYF. Using reference TRBV11-2 and TRBJ1-3 for the parts outside the CDR3, the full variable domain is EAGVAQSPRYKIIEKRQSVAFWCNPISGHATLYWYQQILGQGPKLLIQFQNNGVVDDSQLPKDRFSAERLKGVDSTLKIQPAKLEDSAVYLCASSPDRGRIWSGNTIYFGEGSWLTVV.

The rearrangement links TRBV30 to TRBJ2-7; 9 positions match TRBD2. Trimming at V came to 2 bases and at J to 4 bases, leaving 12 bases not matched to a gene. This CDR3 comprises 16 residues. CDR1 is GTSNPN, CDR2 SVGIG, per germline (reference sequence). The DNA of the CDR3 is TGTGCCTGGAGTCCCCCTATAGCGGGAGTACGGTACGAGCAGTACTTC. It codes for CAWSPPIAGVRYEQYF.